The T cell receptor (beta chain) described here comes from a study of Graves' ophthalmopathy and Graves' hyperthyroidism. At least ten counts were recorded for this clonotype. No antigen is known for it. Trimming pared 0 bases from V and 3 bases from J, leaving 12 bases between. This CDR3 is 15 amino acids long. CDR1 and CDR2 from the germline V gene are SGHTA and FQGNSA. The authors amplified TCR beta CDR3 regions, and they did so from RNA transcripts for repertoire sequencing. RT-PCR was first run with HTBI primers, then multiplex PCR in a second round. In TCRdb, the multiplex PCR reads were re-called with MiXCR into one record per CDR3 protein. The profile shows 350,000 to 450,000 distinct CDR3 sequences, roughly 20% of them singletons. The study, taken as a whole, reports: Blood also harbored most expanded thyroid clonotypes above 0.001 frequency. A model of 13 signatures distinguished ophthalmopathy from stable hyperthyroidism at around 90% sensitivity and approximately 81% specificity.

The rearrangement joins TRBV7-2 to TRBJ2-7, with D possibly called TRBD1 or TRBD2 (5 bases each). The sequence came from a woman aged 18 to 35 with stable Graves' hyperthyroidism. The sample consisted of peripheral blood. The CDR3 region is CASSLAWGNSYEQYF. The CDR3 DNA reads TGTGCCAGCAGCTTAGCTTGGGGGAATAGCTACGAGCAGTACTTC.